Following are 20 T cell receptor beta chains from one sample sequenced in a study of OX40 agonist ivuxolimab in advanced cancers. The protocol used for the library was the immunoSEQ multiplex PCR assay. The immuneACCESS repertoire file appears here via TCRdb, limited to in-frame rearrangements. These files lack a portion of the clones; in checked studies, under half of the deficit traces to unresolved V genes, and the cause of the others is not known. The sample table records about 91,000 clones; 75% to 90% of these occur just once. The top ten clonotypes cover 0.2% to 0.25% of the sample. Sequenced material: CD4+ or CD8+ T cells sorted from blood, taken in a trial of the OX40 agonist ivuxolimab. The origin of the receptors is an adult with an advanced solid tumor such as melanoma, head and neck, liver or kidney cancer.

V gene TRBV5-1 combines with J gene TRBJ2-1; TRBD2 agrees at 9 bases. V lost 0 bases, J lost 5 bases, and 9 bases stayed unmatched. Germline CDR1 SGHRS, CDR2 YFSETQ. CDR3 size: 17 residues. The CDR3 region has the DNA TGCGCCAGCAGCTTGGGATCCGGGACTAGCAGTCACAATGAGCAGTTCTTC. This codes for CASSLGSGTSSHNEQFF.

V gene TRBV18 combines with J gene TRBJ1-1; D is uncertain. V was clipped by 2 bases and J by 5 bases, with 15 bases between them. The CDR3 loop spans 15 amino acids. Germline CDR1 is KGHSH and CDR2 is LQKENI. CDR3 in amino acids: CASSPMVMGETEAFF. In DNA form, the CDR3 reads TGTGCCAGCTCACCAATGGTTATGGGAGAGACTGAAGCTTTCTTT.

This chain joins TRBV18 and TRBJ2-1, with 13 bases that match TRBD2. The V segment lost 2 bases and the J segment 5 bases; nucleotides outside the gene matches: 9. This CDR3 comprises 18 residues. Looked up from germline, CDR1 is KGHSH and CDR2 is LQKENI. The chain's CDR3 is CASSPRTPGLAGDNEQFF. Written as DNA, the CDR3 is TGTGCCAGCTCACCAAGGACCCCCGGACTAGCGGGGGACAATGAGCAGTTCTTC.

The chain combines TRBV10-3 with TRBJ2-7; 10 bases are a match to TRBD2. CDR1 and CDR2 from the germline V gene are ENHRY and SYGVKD. The CDR3 spans 14 residues. Trimming at V came to 10 bases and at J to 0 bases, leaving 6 bases not matched to a gene. The CDR3 sequence: CATATSGVSYEQYF. The CDR3 DNA is TGTGCCACCGCTACTAGCGGGGTCTCCTACGAGCAGTACTTC.

The rearrangement uses TRBV7-3 and TRBJ2-3, with unresolved D. V was pared by 4 bases and J by 3 bases, with 8 bases between. Germline V gene lookup returns CDR1 SGHTA and CDR2 FQGTGA. This CDR3 has 13 residues. CDR3 DNA sequence: TGTGCCAGCAGCTATGGTTATACAGATACGCAGTATTTT. Amino acids: CASSYGYTDTQYF.

The rearrangement uses TRBV18 and TRBJ2-1, with 7 bases fitting TRBD2. The germline V gene has CDR1 KGHSH and CDR2 LQKENI. J lost 5 bases, V lost 2 bases, and 6 bases had no gene match. The CDR3 runs 15 residues. CDR3 sequence: CASSPTGLVDNEQFF. CDR3 DNA sequence: TGTGCCAGCTCACCAACAGGACTAGTTGACAATGAGCAGTTCTTC.

The gene calls are TRBV6-4 and TRBJ1-5; 7 bases line up with TRBD1. V lost 3 bases, J lost 7 bases, and 12 bases stayed unmatched. The length of the CDR3 is 16 residues. Germline loops: CDR1 MRHNA, CDR2 SNTAGT. CDR3 region: CASSDRNRGGEQPQHF. CDR3 nucleotide sequence: TGTGCCAGCAGTGATAGGAACAGGGGAGGGGAACAGCCCCAGCATTTT.

V is TRBV6-1 and J is TRBJ1-1; D not certain. Per germline, CDR1 MNHNS and CDR2 SASEGT. The CDR3 has 16 residues. V shed 1 base and J shed 3 bases, with 15 bases lying between them. The CDR3 bases are TGTGCCAGCAGTGAAGTGTCTGCGGGTAAGGACACTGAAGCTTTCTTT. It yields the protein CASSEVSAGKDTEAFF.

The chain employs TRBV5-6 and TRBJ2-7, with D hard to call. The CDR3 runs to 14 residues. Germline assignment: CDR1 SGHDT and CDR2 YYEEEE. V dropped 4 bases and J dropped 2 bases, with 13 bases sitting between them. For the CDR3, the DNA is TGTGCCAGCAGCCCCCTGGACCGTACCTACGAGCAGTACTTC. Its translation is CASSPLDRTYEQYF.

The chain is built from TRBV28 and TRBJ1-4; maybe TRBD1 (6 bases). Trimming pared 5 bases from V and 5 bases from J, leaving 15 bases between. Germline CDR1 reads MDHEN; CDR2 reads SYDVKM. The CDR3 runs 15 residues. Written as DNA, the CDR3 is TGTGCCAGCAGTCCTGCACCGAGGGGGAATGAAAAACTGTTTTTT. It translates to CASSPAPRGNEKLFF.

The J gene is TRBJ1-1, the V gene TRBV7-9, with 7 bases lining up with TRBD1. The CDR3 length is 15 residues. From germline, CDR1 is SEHNR and CDR2 FQNEAQ (reference sequence). V was pared by 4 bases and J by 1 base, with 6 bases of the junction left unmatched. CDR3 coding DNA: TGTGCCAGCAGCTCAGTAGGGGGCAGGAACACTGAAGCTTTCTTT. Translating gives CASSSVGGRNTEAFF.

The CDR3: CASETRSYNEQFF. For the CDR3, the DNA is TGTGCCTCTGAGACCCGATCCTACAATGAGCAGTTCTTC. The gene calls are TRBV30 and TRBJ2-1; D is ambiguous. Germline CDR1 is GTSNPN and CDR2 is SVGIG (reference sequence). V lost 7 bases, J lost 1 base, and 11 bases lay in between. This CDR3 has 13 residues. The whole variable domain, filled in from reference TRBV30 and TRBJ2-1, reads SQTIHQWPATLVQPVGSPLSLECTVEGTSNPNLYWYRQAAGRGLQLLFYSVGIGQISSEVPQNLSASRPQDRQFILSSKKLLLSDSGFYLCASETRSYNEQFFGPGTRLTVL.

This clone appeared a single time. CDR3: CASSYSEGISGNTIYF. CDR3 nucleotides: TGTGCCAGCAGTTACTCAGAGGGGATCTCTGGAAACACCATATATTTT. This chain connects TRBV6-5 to TRBJ1-3, with a possible D match to TRBD1 (5 bases). V shed 0 bases and J shed 0 bases, with 9 bases lying between them. The germline CDR1 and CDR2 sequences are MNHEY and SVGAGI. The CDR3 runs to 16 residues.

The chain carries TRBV5-1 and TRBJ2-1; 7 nucleotides agree with TRBD1. The V segment lost 0 bases and the J segment 4 bases; nucleotides outside the gene matches: 10. In germline, CDR1 is SGHRS, CDR2 YFSETQ. This CDR3 is built from 17 residues. The CDR3 is CASSLVRPGQTYNEQFF. As DNA, the CDR3 is TGCGCCAGCAGCTTGGTGAGACCGGGACAGACGTACAATGAGCAGTTCTTC.

J is TRBJ1-5 and V is TRBV15; D is ambiguous. V gave up 6 bases and J gave up 0 bases, with 12 bases separating them. CDR3 length equals 15 residues. Germline CDR1 LNHNV, CDR2 YYDKDF (reference sequence). CDR3 in DNA: TGTGCCACCAGGGCGTCCGTTTATAGCAATCAGCCCCAGCATTTT. Amino acids: CATRASVYSNQPQHF. Full variable domain (remainder filled in from reference TRBV15 and TRBJ1-5): DAMVIQNPRYQVTQFGKPVTLSCSQTLNHNVMYWYQQKSSQAPKLLFHYYDKDFNNEADTPDNFQSRRPNTSFCFLDIRSPGLGDTAMYLCATRASVYSNQPQHFGDGTRLSIL.

This clone has a handful of counts. The rearrangement uses TRBV11-3 and TRBJ2-1, with D tentatively TRBD2 (6 bases). The V gene lost 1 base and the J gene lost 0 bases, with 13 bases spanning the gap. This CDR3 comprises 17 residues. CDR1 and CDR2 (germline): SGHNT, YENEEA. CDR3 coding DNA: TGTGCCAGCAGCTTAGGGGAACGGGGGAACTCCTACAATGAGCAGTTCTTC. It encodes CASSLGERGNSYNEQFF. Full variable domain (outside the CDR3, taken from reference TRBV11-3 and TRBJ2-1): EAGVVQSPRYKIIEKKQPVAFWCNPISGHNTLYWYLQNLGQGPELLIRYENEEAVDDSQLPKDRFSAERLKGVDSTLKIQPAELGDSAVYLCASSLGERGNSYNEQFFGPGTRLTVL.

This chain joins TRBV5-4 and TRBJ2-1; 8 bases line up with TRBD1. The junction had 17 bases not matched to a gene; V was cut back by 3 bases and J by 9 bases. Per the germline V gene, CDR1 is SGHNT and CDR2 is YYREEE (reference sequence). The CDR3 sequence is 17 residues long. The CDR3 protein is CASSSPLDRAAVGEQFF. The CDR3 DNA reads TGTGCCAGCAGCTCGCCTCTGGACAGGGCGGCGGTCGGTGAGCAGTTCTTC.

The rearrangement links TRBV11-2 to TRBJ2-7; a possible D gene is TRBD1 (6 bases). V was clipped by 6 bases and J by 1 base, with 10 bases between them. Germline V gene data show CDR1 as SGHAT and CDR2 as FQNNGV. This CDR3 comprises 13 residues. The CDR3 protein is CASRRTASYEQYF. In DNA form, the CDR3 reads TGTGCCAGCAGACGGACAGCATCCTACGAGCAGTACTTC.

This rearrangement joins TRBV28 to TRBJ2-7; TRBD1 might be the D (5 bases). V lost 5 bases and J 3 bases, leaving 17 bases between the germline ends. Germline CDR1 MDHEN, CDR2 SYDVKM. The CDR3 contains 15 residues. CDR3 loop: CASSKTSPGIYEQYF. The CDR3 DNA is TGTGCCAGCAGTAAAACCTCTCCAGGGATCTACGAGCAGTACTTC.

The rearrangement links TRBV29-1 to TRBJ2-2, with D uncertain. V was pared by 4 bases and J by 8 bases, with 8 bases between. This CDR3 comprises 11 residues. Germline V lookup: CDR1 SQVTM, CDR2 ANQGSEA. For the CDR3, the DNA is TGCAGCGTTGCTAATTTGGGGGAGCTGTTTTTT. Protein: CSVANLGELFF.